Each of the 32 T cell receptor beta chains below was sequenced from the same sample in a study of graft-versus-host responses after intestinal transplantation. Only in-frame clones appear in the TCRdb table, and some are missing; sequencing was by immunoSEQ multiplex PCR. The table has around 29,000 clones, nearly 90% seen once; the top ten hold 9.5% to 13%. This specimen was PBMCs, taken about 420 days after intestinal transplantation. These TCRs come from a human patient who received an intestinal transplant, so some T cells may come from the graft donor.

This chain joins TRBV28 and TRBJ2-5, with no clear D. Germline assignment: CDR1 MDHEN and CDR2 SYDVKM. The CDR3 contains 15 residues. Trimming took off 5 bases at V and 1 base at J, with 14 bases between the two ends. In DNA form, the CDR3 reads TGTGCCAGCAGTACACTCAGGCAGTCCCAAGAGACCCAGTACTTC. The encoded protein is CASSTLRQSQETQYF.

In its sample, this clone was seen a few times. The CDR3 coding sequence is TGTGCCAGCTCACCACCTCACAGTTTCGCTGAAGCTTTCTTT. This encodes CASSPPHSFAEAFF. V usage is TRBV18 and J usage is TRBJ1-1; D ambiguous. Deletions cut 0 bases from V and 6 bases from J, with 11 bases between. The V gene's germline CDR1 is KGHSH and CDR2 LQKENI. The CDR3 totals 14 residues. Looking up the rest from reference TRBV18 and TRBJ1-1 gives the full variable domain: NAGVMQNPRHLVRRRGQEARLRCSPMKGHSHVYWYRQLPEEGLKFMVYLQKENIIDESGMPKERFSAEFPKEGPSILRIQQVVRGDSAAYFCASSPPHSFAEAFFGQGTRLTVV.

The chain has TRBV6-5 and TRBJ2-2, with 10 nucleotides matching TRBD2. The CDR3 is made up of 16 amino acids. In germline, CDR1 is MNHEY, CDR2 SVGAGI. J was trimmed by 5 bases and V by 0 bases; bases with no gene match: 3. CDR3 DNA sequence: TGTGCCAGCAGTTACTCTAGCGGGGGGCCTACCGGGGAGCTGTTTTTT. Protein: CASSYSSGGPTGELFF.

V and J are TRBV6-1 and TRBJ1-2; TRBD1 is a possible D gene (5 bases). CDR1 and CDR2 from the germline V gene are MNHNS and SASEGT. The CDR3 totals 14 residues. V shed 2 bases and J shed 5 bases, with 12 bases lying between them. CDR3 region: CASSEKAREYGYTF. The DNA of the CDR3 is TGTGCCAGCAGTGAAAAGGCCAGGGAGTATGGCTACACCTTC.

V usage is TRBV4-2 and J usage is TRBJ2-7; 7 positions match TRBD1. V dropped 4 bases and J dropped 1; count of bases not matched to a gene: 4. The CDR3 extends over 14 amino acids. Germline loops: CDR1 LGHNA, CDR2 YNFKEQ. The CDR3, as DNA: TGTGCCAGCAGCCCCCGGGACAGTTCCTACGAGCAGTACTTC. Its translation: CASSPRDSSYEQYF.

This CDR3 is CASSWDQSSYEQYF. CDR3 nucleotides: TGTGCCAGCAGCTGGGACCAAAGCTCCTACGAGCAGTACTTC. The chain is built from TRBV28 and TRBJ2-7, with D perhaps being TRBD1 or TRBD2 (5 bases each). This CDR3 comprises 14 residues. V was shortened by 6 bases and J by 0 bases, with 12 bases between the two germline ends. In germline, CDR1 is MDHEN, CDR2 SYDVKM.

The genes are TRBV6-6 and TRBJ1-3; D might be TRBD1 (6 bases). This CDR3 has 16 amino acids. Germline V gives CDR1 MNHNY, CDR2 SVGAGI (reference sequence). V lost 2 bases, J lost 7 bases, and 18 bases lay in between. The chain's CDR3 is CASSYPEGDNRNTIYF. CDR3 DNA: TGTGCCAGCAGTTACCCGGAGGGGGACAATCGGAACACCATATATTTT.

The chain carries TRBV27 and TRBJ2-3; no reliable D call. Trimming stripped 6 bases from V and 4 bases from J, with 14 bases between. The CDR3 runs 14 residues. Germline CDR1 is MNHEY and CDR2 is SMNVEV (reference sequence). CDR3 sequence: CASSRLYLADTQYF. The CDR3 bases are TGTGCCAGCAGCCGCCTGTATTTGGCAGATACGCAGTATTTT.

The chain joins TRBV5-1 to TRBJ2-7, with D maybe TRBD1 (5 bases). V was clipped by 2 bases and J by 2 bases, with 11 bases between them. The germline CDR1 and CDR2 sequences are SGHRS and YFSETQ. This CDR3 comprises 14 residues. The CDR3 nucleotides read TGCGCCAGCAGCTTCATGACAGCTACCTACGAGCAGTACTTC. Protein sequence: CASSFMTATYEQYF.

Here the CDR3 reads CASSLWGDKPDTQYF. Here the CDR3 DNA reads TGTGCCAGCAGCTTGTGGGGGGACAAGCCAGATACGCAGTATTTT. This chain links TRBV11-2 with TRBJ2-3; D possibly matches TRBD1 or TRBD2 (6 bases each). V lost 3 bases to trimming and J lost 4 bases, with 14 bases between them. Per germline, CDR1 SGHAT and CDR2 FQNNGV. This CDR3 comprises 15 residues.

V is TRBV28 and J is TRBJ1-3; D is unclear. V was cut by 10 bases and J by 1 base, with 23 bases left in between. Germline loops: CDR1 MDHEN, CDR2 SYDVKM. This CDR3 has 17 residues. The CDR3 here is CATLGMGGSRSGNTIYF. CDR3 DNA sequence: TGTGCCACCTTGGGGATGGGAGGGTCTCGGTCTGGAAACACCATATATTTT.

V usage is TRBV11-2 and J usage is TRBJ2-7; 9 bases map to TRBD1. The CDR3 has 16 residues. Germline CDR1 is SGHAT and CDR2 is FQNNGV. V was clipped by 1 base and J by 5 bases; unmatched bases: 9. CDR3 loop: CASSLAGVTGGHEQYF. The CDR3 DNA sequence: TGTGCCAGCAGCTTAGCGGGGGTGACAGGGGGGCACGAGCAGTACTTC. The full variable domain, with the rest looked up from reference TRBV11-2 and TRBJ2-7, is EAGVAQSPRYKIIEKRQSVAFWCNPISGHATLYWYQQILGQGPKLLIQFQNNGVVDDSQLPKDRFSAERLKGVDSTLKIQPAKLEDSAVYLCASSLAGVTGGHEQYFGPGTRLTVT.

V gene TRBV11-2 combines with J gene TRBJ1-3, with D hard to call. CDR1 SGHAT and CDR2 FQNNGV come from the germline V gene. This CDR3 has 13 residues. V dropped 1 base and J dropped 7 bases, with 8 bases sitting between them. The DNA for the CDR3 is TGTGCCAGCAGCTTAGGCAGGACGAACACCATATATTTT. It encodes CASSLGRTNTIYF.

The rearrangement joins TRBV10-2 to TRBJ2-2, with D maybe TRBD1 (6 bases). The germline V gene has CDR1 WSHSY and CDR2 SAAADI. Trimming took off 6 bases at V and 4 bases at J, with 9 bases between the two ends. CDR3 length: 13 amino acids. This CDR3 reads CASSHRVTGELFF. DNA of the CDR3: TGCGCCAGCAGCCACAGGGTCACCGGGGAGCTGTTTTTT.

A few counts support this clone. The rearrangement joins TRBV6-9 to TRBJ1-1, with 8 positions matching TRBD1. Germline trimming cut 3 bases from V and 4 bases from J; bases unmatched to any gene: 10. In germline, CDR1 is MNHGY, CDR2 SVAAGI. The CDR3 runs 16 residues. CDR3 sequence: CASSYNQGAGITEAFF. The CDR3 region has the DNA TGTGCCAGCAGTTACAATCAGGGGGCGGGAATCACTGAAGCTTTCTTT.

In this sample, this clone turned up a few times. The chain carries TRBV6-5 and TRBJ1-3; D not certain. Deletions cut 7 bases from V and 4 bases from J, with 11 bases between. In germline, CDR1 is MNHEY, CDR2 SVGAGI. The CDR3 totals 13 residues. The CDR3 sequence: CASTRLGGNTIYF. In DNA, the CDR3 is TGTGCCAGCACCAGACTCGGGGGAAACACCATATATTTT.

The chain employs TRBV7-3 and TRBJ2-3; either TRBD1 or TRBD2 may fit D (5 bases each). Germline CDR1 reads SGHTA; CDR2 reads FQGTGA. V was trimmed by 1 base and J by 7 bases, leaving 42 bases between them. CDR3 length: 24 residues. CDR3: CASSLKSPTHWGRLRIPAWNTQYF. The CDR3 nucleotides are TGTGCCAGCAGCTTAAAATCCCCCACCCACTGGGGCCGACTACGAATTCCCGCTTGGAATACGCAGTATTTT.

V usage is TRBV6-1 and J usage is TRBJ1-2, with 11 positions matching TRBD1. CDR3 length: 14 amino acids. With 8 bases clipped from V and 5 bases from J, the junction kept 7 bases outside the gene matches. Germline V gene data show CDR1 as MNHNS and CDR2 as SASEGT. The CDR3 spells CASHTGTGGYGYTF. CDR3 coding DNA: TGTGCCAGCCATACCGGGACAGGGGGATATGGCTACACCTTC.

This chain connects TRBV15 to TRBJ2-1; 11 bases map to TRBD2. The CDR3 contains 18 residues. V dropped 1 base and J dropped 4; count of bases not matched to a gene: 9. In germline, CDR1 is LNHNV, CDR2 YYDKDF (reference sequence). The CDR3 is CATSRAPLAGGSYNEQFF. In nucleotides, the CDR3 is TGTGCCACCAGCAGAGCACCTTTAGCGGGAGGGTCGTACAATGAGCAGTTCTTC. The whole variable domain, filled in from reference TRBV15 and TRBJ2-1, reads DAMVIQNPRYQVTQFGKPVTLSCSQTLNHNVMYWYQQKSSQAPKLLFHYYDKDFNNEADTPDNFQSRRPNTSFCFLDIRSPGLGDTAMYLCATSRAPLAGGSYNEQFFGPGTRLTVL.

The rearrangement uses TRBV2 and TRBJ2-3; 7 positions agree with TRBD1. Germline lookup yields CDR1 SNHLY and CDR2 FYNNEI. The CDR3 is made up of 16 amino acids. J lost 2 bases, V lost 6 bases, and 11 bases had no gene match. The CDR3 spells CASRLTGLFYTDTQYF. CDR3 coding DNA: TGTGCCAGCAGATTGACAGGGCTTTTTTACACAGATACGCAGTATTTT.

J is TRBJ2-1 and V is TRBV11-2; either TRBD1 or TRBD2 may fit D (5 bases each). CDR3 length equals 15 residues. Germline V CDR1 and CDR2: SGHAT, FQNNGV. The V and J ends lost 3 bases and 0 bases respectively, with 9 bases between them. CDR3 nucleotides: TGTGCCAGCAGCTTCGGGGCTAGCTCCTACAATGAGCAGTTCTTC. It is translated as CASSFGASSYNEQFF.

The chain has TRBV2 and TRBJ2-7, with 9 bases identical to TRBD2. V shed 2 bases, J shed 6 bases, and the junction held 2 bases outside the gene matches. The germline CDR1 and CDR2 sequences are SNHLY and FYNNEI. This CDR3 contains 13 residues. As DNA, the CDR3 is TGTGCCAGCAGTGAAATACTAGCGGGCGAGCAGTACTTC. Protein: CASSEILAGEQYF.

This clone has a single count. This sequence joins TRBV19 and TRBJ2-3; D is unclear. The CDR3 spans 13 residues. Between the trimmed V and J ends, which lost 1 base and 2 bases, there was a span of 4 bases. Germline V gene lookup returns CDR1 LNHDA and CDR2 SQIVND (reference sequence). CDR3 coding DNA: TGTGCCAGTAGTATAGGGGACACAGATACGCAGTATTTT. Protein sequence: CASSIGDTDTQYF.

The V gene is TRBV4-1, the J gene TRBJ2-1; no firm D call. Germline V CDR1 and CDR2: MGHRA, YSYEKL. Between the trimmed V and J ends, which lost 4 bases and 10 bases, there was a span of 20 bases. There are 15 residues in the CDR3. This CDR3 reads CASSPWHPVILEQFF. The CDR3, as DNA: TGCGCCAGCAGCCCGTGGCACCCCGTCATCTTGGAGCAGTTCTTC.

The CDR3 here is CASSYGDNTEAFF. The CDR3 nucleotides read TGTGCCAGCAGTTACGGGGACAACACTGAAGCTTTCTTT. J is TRBJ1-1 and V is TRBV6-5, with D perhaps matching TRBD1 (5 bases). CDR3 length equals 13 residues. In germline, CDR1 is MNHEY, CDR2 SVGAGI. Trimming took 2 bases from V and 2 from J, leaving 6 bases between them.

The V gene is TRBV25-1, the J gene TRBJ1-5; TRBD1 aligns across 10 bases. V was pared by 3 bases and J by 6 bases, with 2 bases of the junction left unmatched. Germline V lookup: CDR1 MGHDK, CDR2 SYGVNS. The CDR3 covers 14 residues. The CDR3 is CASSDRDRGQPQHF. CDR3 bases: TGTGCCAGCAGTGACCGGGACAGGGGTCAGCCCCAGCATTTT.

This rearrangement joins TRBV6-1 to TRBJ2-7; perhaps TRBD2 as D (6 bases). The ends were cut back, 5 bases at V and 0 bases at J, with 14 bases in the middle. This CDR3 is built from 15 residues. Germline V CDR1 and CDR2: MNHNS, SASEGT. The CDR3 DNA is TGTGCCAGCAGTACTACCGGGACTGACTCCTACGAGCAGTACTTC. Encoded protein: CASSTTGTDSYEQYF.

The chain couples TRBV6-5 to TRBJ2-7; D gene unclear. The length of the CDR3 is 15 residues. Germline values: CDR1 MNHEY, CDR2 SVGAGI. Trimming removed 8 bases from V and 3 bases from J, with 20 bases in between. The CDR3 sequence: CASREVERTFYEQYF. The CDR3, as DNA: TGTGCCAGCCGCGAGGTAGAGAGGACCTTCTACGAGCAGTACTTC.

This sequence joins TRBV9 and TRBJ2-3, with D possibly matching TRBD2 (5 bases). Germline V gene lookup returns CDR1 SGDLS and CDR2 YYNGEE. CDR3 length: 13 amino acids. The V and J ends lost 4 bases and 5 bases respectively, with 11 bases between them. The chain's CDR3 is CASSPYSEDTQYF. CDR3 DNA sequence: TGTGCCAGCAGCCCATATAGCGAAGATACGCAGTATTTT.

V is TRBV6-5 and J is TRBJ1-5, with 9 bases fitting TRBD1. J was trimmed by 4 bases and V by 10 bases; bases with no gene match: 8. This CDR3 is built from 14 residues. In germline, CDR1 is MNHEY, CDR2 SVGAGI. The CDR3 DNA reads TGTGCCACCGGGACAGGGAGTGCTAATCAGCCCCAGCATTTT. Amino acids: CATGTGSANQPQHF.

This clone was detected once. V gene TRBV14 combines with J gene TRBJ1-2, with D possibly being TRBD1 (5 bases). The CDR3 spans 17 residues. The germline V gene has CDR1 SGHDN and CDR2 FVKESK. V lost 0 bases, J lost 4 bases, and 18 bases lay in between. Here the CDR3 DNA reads TGTGCCAGCAGCCAAGATTATGGGGACTCTATCTCCTATGGCTACACCTTC. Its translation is CASSQDYGDSISYGYTF.

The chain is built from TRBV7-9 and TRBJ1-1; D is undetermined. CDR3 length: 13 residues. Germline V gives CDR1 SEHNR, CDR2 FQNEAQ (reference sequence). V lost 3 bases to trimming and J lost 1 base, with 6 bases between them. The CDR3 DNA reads TGTGCCAGCAGCTTTGGAGCGAACACTGAAGCTTTCTTT. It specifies CASSFGANTEAFF.